Following are 5 T cell receptor beta chains from one sample sequenced in a study of T cells expressing NK-cell markers. TCRdb reprocessed the 5' RACE reads, keeping one entry per CDR3 protein, no DNA. Its table lists roughly 390,000 distinct CDR3 sequences. Sample: blood T cells: a sorted CD56 or NKG2C T cell subset, CD4+ or CD8+ T cells, or bulk PBMC T cells (not recorded which). Receptors were obtained from a man between 18 and 69 years old in good health.

J is TRBJ2-7 and V is TRBV7-9; TCRdb's D call, TRBD1, is unchecked because there is no DNA. The CDR3 has 15 residues. Germline CDR1 SEHNR, CDR2 FQNEAQ (reference sequence). The CDR3: CASSLQRSPGYEQYF.

The chain recombines TRBV6-1 with TRBJ2-7; the D call of TRBD2 rests on TCRdb alone, since no DNA is present to check it. The CDR3 has 17 residues. Looked up from germline, CDR1 is MNHNS and CDR2 is SASEGT. CDR3 region: CASRGTSGGLSSYEQYF.

The chain couples TRBV7-2 to TRBJ2-3; without DNA, the TCRdb call of TRBD2 cannot be checked. CDR1 and CDR2 (germline): SGHTA, FQGNSA. The CDR3 is 15 residues long. CDR3: CASSLTSRGTDTQYF.

The CDR3 here is CASSPGGGSYTKNIQYF. V gene TRBV12-3 or TRBV12-4 combines with J gene TRBJ2-4; TCRdb's D gene call, TRBD1, goes unchecked for lack of DNA. There are 17 residues in the CDR3.

The rearrangement links TRBV7-6 to TRBJ2-5. The CDR3 extends over 13 amino acids. Germline-derived CDR1 and CDR2 are SGHVS and FNYEAQ. The CDR3 reads CASSLGSWETQYF.